Listed here are 7 T cell receptor beta chains from one sample, sequenced in a study of cytomegalovirus exposure and HLA in healthy donors. Repertoires were generated with immunoSEQ multiplex PCR, while TCRdb's copy carries only in-frame clones and drops some. The sample gives about 340,000 clones, 70% to 90% of which show up once; roughly 0.8% is in the top ten. The sample comprised PBMCs. Receptor source: a woman between 18 and 29 years old in good health and CMV-seronegative.

The chain combines TRBV25-1 with TRBJ2-1; 7 bases match TRBD2. V was clipped by 4 bases and J by 3 bases; unmatched bases: 6. The CDR3 totals 15 residues. Germline loops: CDR1 MGHDK, CDR2 SYGVNS. The CDR3, as DNA: TGTGCCAGCAGTGCGACTAGCCAGCACTACAATGAGCAGTTCTTC. The encoded protein is CASSATSQHYNEQFF.

The chain has TRBV7-9 and TRBJ2-7; 7 bases match TRBD1. The germline V gene has CDR1 SEHNR and CDR2 FQNEAQ (reference sequence). V dropped 3 bases and J dropped 3; count of bases not matched to a gene: 8. The CDR3 length is 15 residues. CDR3 DNA: TGTGCCAGCAGCTTCCCGGACAGGTCAAACTACGAGCAGTACTTC. Translated: CASSFPDRSNYEQYF.

The CDR3 region is CASSLAEAGYEQYF. The DNA for the CDR3 is TGCGCCAGCAGCTTGGCGGAGGCCGGCTACGAGCAGTACTTC. The chain employs TRBV5-1 and TRBJ2-7; D might be TRBD2 (5 bases). V was cut by 0 bases and J by 3 bases, with 10 bases left in between. The CDR3 spans 14 residues. CDR1 and CDR2 (germline): SGHRS, YFSETQ.

The chain recombines TRBV19 with TRBJ1-5; a possible D gene is TRBD1 (5 bases). Germline V gene data show CDR1 as LNHDA and CDR2 as SQIVND (reference sequence). CDR3 length: 17 amino acids. V was cut by 4 bases and J by 7 bases, with 23 bases left in between. This chain's CDR3 is CASSTAAGPRFGQPQHF. In DNA form, the CDR3 reads TGTGCCAGTAGTACCGCGGCGGGGCCCAGGTTTGGGCAGCCCCAGCATTTT.

J is TRBJ2-3 and V is TRBV2, with D unclear. This CDR3 has 12 residues. Germline V CDR1 and CDR2: SNHLY, FYNNEI. V gave up 6 bases and J gave up 4 bases, with 8 bases separating them. CDR3 DNA sequence: TGTGCCAGCAGCCGAGATGCAGATACGCAGTATTTT. It yields the protein CASSRDADTQYF.

V usage is TRBV19 and J usage is TRBJ1-1, with D unresolved. Trimming removed 1 base at V and 1 base at J, with 10 bases between. The CDR3 length is 15 residues. Germline loops: CDR1 LNHDA, CDR2 SQIVND (reference sequence). CDR3 sequence (DNA): TGTGCCAGTAGTATAGTGGCGACATCGAACACTGAAGCTTTCTTT. Protein product: CASSIVATSNTEAFF.

The J gene is TRBJ1-5, the V gene TRBV29-1; D is perhaps TRBD1 (6 bases). The ends were cut back, 6 bases at V and 4 bases at J, with 13 bases in the middle. Per the germline V gene, CDR1 is SQVTM and CDR2 is ANQGSEA. CDR3 length: 13 amino acids. CDR3: CSVLEGGNQPQHF. The CDR3 bases are TGCAGCGTCTTGGAGGGGGGGAATCAGCCCCAGCATTTT. The whole variable domain, remainder taken from reference TRBV29-1 and TRBJ1-5, is SAVISQKPSRDICQRGTSLTIQCQVDSQVTMMFWYRQQPGQSLTLIATANQGSEATYESGFVIDKFPISRPNLTFSTLTVSNMSPEDSSIYLCSVLEGGNQPQHFGDGTRLSIL.